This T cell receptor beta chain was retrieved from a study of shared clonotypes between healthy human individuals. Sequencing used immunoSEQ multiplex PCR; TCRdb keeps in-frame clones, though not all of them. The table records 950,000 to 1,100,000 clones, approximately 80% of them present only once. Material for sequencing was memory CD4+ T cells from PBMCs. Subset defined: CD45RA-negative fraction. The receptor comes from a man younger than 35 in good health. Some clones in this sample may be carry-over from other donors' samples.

CDR3 sequence (DNA): TGTGCCAGCAGGGGGGACCAGGCCTCCGAGCAGTACTTC. Translated, it gives CASRGDQASEQYF. The chain employs TRBV2 and TRBJ2-7; tentatively, D is TRBD1 or TRBD2 (5 bases each). V was cut by 6 bases and J by 6 bases, with 15 bases left in between. CDR3 length: 13 residues. Germline V gene lookup returns CDR1 SNHLY and CDR2 FYNNEI.